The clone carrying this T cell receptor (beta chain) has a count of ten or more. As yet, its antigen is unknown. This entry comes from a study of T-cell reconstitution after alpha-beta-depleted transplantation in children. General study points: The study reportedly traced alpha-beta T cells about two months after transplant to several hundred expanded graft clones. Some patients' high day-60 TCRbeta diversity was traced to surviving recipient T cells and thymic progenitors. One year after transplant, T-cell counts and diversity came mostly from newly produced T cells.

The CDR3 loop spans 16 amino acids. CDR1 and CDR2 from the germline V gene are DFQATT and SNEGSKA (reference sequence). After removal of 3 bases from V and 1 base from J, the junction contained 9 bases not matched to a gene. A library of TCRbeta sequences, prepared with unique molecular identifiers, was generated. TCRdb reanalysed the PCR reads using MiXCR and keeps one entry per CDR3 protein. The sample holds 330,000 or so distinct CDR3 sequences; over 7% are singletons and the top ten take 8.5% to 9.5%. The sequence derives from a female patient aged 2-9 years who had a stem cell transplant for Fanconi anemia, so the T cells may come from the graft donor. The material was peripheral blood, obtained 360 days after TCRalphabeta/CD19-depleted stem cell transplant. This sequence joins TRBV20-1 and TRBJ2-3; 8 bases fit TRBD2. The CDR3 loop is CSASQGSGAGTDTQYF. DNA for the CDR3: TGCAGTGCTAGTCAGGGTAGCGGGGCGGGCACAGATACGCAGTATTTT.